Listed below are T cell receptor beta chains from one sample, sequenced in a study of T-cell reconstitution after alpha-beta-depleted transplantation in children. TCRdb reanalysed the PCR reads using MiXCR and keeps one entry per CDR3 protein. The repertoire holds about 610,000 distinct CDR3 sequences, with roughly a tenth as singletons. Sequencing was performed on PBMCs from the stem cell graft donor, taken from the stem cell graft. These receptors all come from a human donor who donated a stem cell graft to a child with acute myeloid leukemia. The CDR3 runs from the conserved cysteine through the conserved F or W. Each record gives: CDR3 protein, CDR3 DNA, J gene, D gene, clone size, V gene. A D gene is named only where the DNA matches it firmly. Clone size is not always given. Where it is, it says once, few, many or a class for expanded clones.

cdr3_aa: CASSQDNGRQETQYF; cdr3_nt: TGTGCCAGCAGCCAAGATAACGGCAGGCAAGAGACCCAGTACTTC; j_call: TRBJ2-5; d_call: -; clone_size: many; v_call: TRBV14
cdr3_aa: CASSVKAGAADTQYF; cdr3_nt: TGTGCCAGCAGCGTAAAAGCGGGAGCAGCAGATACGCAGTATTTT; j_call: TRBJ2-3; d_call: TRBD2; clone_size: -; v_call: TRBV9
cdr3_aa: CATSVAGTGGEETQYF; cdr3_nt: TGTGCCACCAGTGTCGCCGGGACAGGGGGCGAGGAGACCCAGTACTTC; j_call: TRBJ2-5; d_call: TRBD1; clone_size: -; v_call: TRBV24-1
cdr3_aa: CASSLPDAYEQYF; cdr3_nt: TGTGCCAGCAGCCTACCGGACGCCTACGAGCAGTACTTC; j_call: TRBJ2-7; d_call: -; clone_size: -; v_call: TRBV11-2
cdr3_aa: CASRIYTGELFF; cdr3_nt: TGTGCCAGCAGAATTTACACCGGGGAGCTGTTTTTT; j_call: TRBJ2-2; d_call: -; clone_size: -; v_call: TRBV6-2/TRBV6-3
cdr3_aa: CASSPASGYTDTQYF; cdr3_nt: TGTGCCAGCAGCCCTGCTAGCGGGTACACAGATACGCAGTATTTT; j_call: TRBJ2-3; d_call: TRBD2; clone_size: few; v_call: TRBV7-3
cdr3_aa: CASSPRLAGPNTGELFF; cdr3_nt: TGTGCCAGCAGCCCGCGACTAGCGGGGCCGAACACCGGGGAGCTGTTTTTT; j_call: TRBJ2-2; d_call: TRBD2; clone_size: few; v_call: TRBV11-2
cdr3_aa: CASRGEIWSEQYF; cdr3_nt: TGTGCCAGCAGGGGGGAGATTTGGAGCGAGCAGTACTTC; j_call: TRBJ2-7; d_call: -; clone_size: few; v_call: TRBV6-1
cdr3_aa: CASPKPRPGSLNTEAFF; cdr3_nt: TGTGCCAGTCCCAAACCTCGCCCGGGCAGCTTGAACACTGAAGCTTTCTTT; j_call: TRBJ1-1; d_call: -; clone_size: few; v_call: TRBV12-3/TRBV12-4
cdr3_aa: CASIQGGSISPLHF; cdr3_nt: TGTGCCAGCATCCAAGGGGGTTCAATCTCACCCCTCCACTTT; j_call: TRBJ1-6; d_call: -; clone_size: many; v_call: TRBV25-1
cdr3_aa: CASMLTGQKFLSGANVLTF; cdr3_nt: TGTGCCAGCATGCTTACAGGACAGAAATTTCTCTCTGGGGCCAACGTCCTGACTTTC; j_call: TRBJ2-6; d_call: -; clone_size: few; v_call: TRBV6-5